This TCR beta chain was captured by sequencing in a study of metastatic and nonmetastatic thyroid tumors. Turning to the study itself: Repertoires from blood and tumor or nodule tissue of malignant and benign thyroid patients were compared.

Broader study findings: It was reported that TCR beta diversity was significantly higher in malignant thyroid tumors than benign nodules, in blood and tumor.

Original methodology: Across clinicopathological groups, CDR3 differences served as the basis for building a distant-metastasis classifier for papillary thyroid cancer. Using MiXCR, TCRdb reanalyzed the PCR reads. In this record, the V and J calls reflect TCRdb's handling and not the investigators' own analysis. The sample lists 20,000 or so clones, approximately 11% occurring once. Notes on this clone: As yet, its antigen is unknown.

All patients were untreated before thyroid surgery. Germline CDR1 is MNHNY and CDR2 is SVGAGI (reference sequence). CDR3 length: 16 amino acids. V was pared by 0 bases and J by 5 bases, with 15 bases between. The sequencing input was blood. The chain couples TRBV6-6 to TRBJ2-3; maybe TRBD1 (5 bases). The sequence was collected from a female donor with papillary thyroid cancer or a benign thyroid nodule (not recorded which). Some clones in this sample may be carry-over from other donors' samples. The CDR3 spells CASSYSYRSIGDTQYF. The CDR3 DNA follows: TGTGCCAGCAGTTACTCATACAGGTCCATTGGAGATACGCAGTATTTT.